Below are 13 T cell receptor beta chains sequenced from a single sample in a study of T cell repertoires in cytomegalovirus infection. TCRdb redid the calling of the reads with MiXCR, one entry per CDR3 protein. The table shows some 320,000 distinct CDR3 sequences, with almost 30% occurring only once. Their antigen targets remain unknown. The sequencing here drew on cultured PBMCs, taken from culture after CMV antigen stimulation. The receptors shown here come from a human donor in good health (CMV status not recorded). Some clones in this sample may be carry-over from other donors' samples.

This clonotype was counted only a few times. The chain recombines TRBV3-1 with TRBJ2-7; D is tentatively TRBD1 or TRBD2 (5 bases each). The V end was cut by 1 base, the J end by 1 base, with 8 bases between. This CDR3 has 14 amino acids. Germline-derived CDR1 and CDR2 are LGHDT and YNNKEL (reference sequence). The CDR3 nucleotides are TGTGCCAGCAGCCAAGCCGAGGGGTCCTACGAGCAGTACTTC. Translating it yields CASSQAEGSYEQYF.

This clonotype was counted between two and nine times. This CDR3 reads CASSLMRRQGHEQYF. The CDR3 bases are TGTGCCAGCAGTTTAATGAGAAGGCAGGGCCACGAGCAGTACTTC. The chain is built from TRBV28 and TRBJ2-7, with a possible D match to TRBD1 (5 bases). Trimming cost V 2 bases and J 5 bases, with 16 bases left between them. CDR1 and CDR2 from the germline V gene are MDHEN and SYDVKM. The length of the CDR3 is 15 residues.

This clonotype was picked up a small number of times. The V call is TRBV2, the J call TRBJ2-3; D tentatively reads TRBD1 or TRBD2 (5 bases each). Between the trimmed V and J ends, which lost 3 bases and 7 bases, there was a span of 14 bases. The CDR3 has 14 residues. Germline V gives CDR1 SNHLY, CDR2 FYNNEI. CDR3 residues: CASSDSGTPYTQYF. CDR3 DNA: TGTGCCAGCAGTGATTCCGGGACCCCCTATACGCAGTATTTT.

The chain uses TRBV18 and TRBJ1-1, with TRBD1 as a possible D gene (6 bases). The CDR3 is made up of 13 amino acids. The germline CDR1 and CDR2 sequences are KGHSH and LQKENI. V was clipped by 2 bases and J by 5 bases, with 9 bases between them. DNA for the CDR3: TGTGCCAGCTCACCAACAGGGAAAACTGAAGCTTTCTTT. Its translation: CASSPTGKTEAFF.

Only a few counts were recorded for this clonotype. The chain combines TRBV15 with TRBJ2-7; 8 positions match TRBD1. V lost 0 bases, J lost 5 bases, and 6 bases stayed unmatched. The germline V gene encodes CDR1 LNHNV and CDR2 YYDKDF (reference sequence). The CDR3 contains 15 residues. The CDR3 DNA follows: TGTGCCACCAGCAGAGATCGTGGGACAGGCCACGAGCAGTACTTC. As protein: CATSRDRGTGHEQYF.

There are many counts of this clonotype. The V call is TRBV12-3 or TRBV12-4, the J call TRBJ2-7; 9 bases fit TRBD1. With V trimmed by 8 bases and J by 1 base, 9 bases remained unmatched. The CDR3 is 15 residues long. CDR3 in DNA: TGTGCCAGCTCAACCTCCGGGACAGGGTCCTACGAGCAGTACTTC. It is translated as CASSTSGTGSYEQYF.

This clonotype was seen many times. The chain couples TRBV6-5 to TRBJ2-1, with 10 bases fitting TRBD2. With 0 bases clipped from V and 6 bases from J, the junction kept 11 bases outside the gene matches. Germline V gene lookup returns CDR1 MNHEY and CDR2 SVGAGI. CDR3 length: 18 amino acids. DNA of the CDR3: TGTGCCAGCAGTTACTCTTCCACCAGCGGGGGGGCTCGCAATGAGCAGTTCTTC. This codes for CASSYSSTSGGARNEQFF.

The sample holds a few counts of this clonotype. The V gene is TRBV7-6, the J gene TRBJ2-7, with 9 bases fitting TRBD2. Per germline, CDR1 SGHVS and CDR2 FNYEAQ. The CDR3 loop spans 17 amino acids. With V trimmed by 5 bases and J by 2 bases, 13 bases remained unmatched. The CDR3 region is CASSPIGTSRTPYEQYF. The CDR3 bases are TGTGCCAGCAGCCCAATCGGGACTAGCCGCACTCCCTACGAGCAGTACTTC.

The J gene is TRBJ1-1, the V gene TRBV28; tentative D call: TRBD1 (5 bases). The CDR3 is 12 residues long. In germline, CDR1 is MDHEN, CDR2 SYDVKM. Between the trimmed V and J ends, which lost 5 bases and 7 bases, there was a span of 11 bases. In nucleotides, the CDR3 is TGTGCCAGCAGTCTAGAGGGGAGTGAAGCTTTCTTT. This encodes CASSLEGSEAFF.

The chain recombines TRBV7-6 with TRBJ2-1; 9 nucleotides match TRBD2. The CDR3 consists of 14 residues. Germline V CDR1 and CDR2: SGHVS, FNYEAQ. Losses at the gene ends were 5 bases for V and 9 bases for J; bases not matched to a gene: 8. The CDR3 sequence is CASSRGGVSGEQFF. CDR3 DNA: TGTGCCAGCAGCCGCGGGGGGGTGTCGGGTGAGCAGTTCTTC.

This clonotype was seen more than once but under ten times. The chain combines TRBV27 with TRBJ2-1; D possibly corresponds to TRBD2 (6 bases). This CDR3 is 14 amino acids long. Germline assignment: CDR1 MNHEY and CDR2 SMNVEV (reference sequence). The V end lost 2 bases, the J end lost 5 bases, and 10 bases lay between the germline ends. CDR3 in amino acids: CASSLRDSHNEQFF. The CDR3 coding sequence is TGTGCCAGCAGTTTAAGGGACTCTCACAATGAGCAGTTCTTC.

This clonotype appeared a few times. This chain uses TRBV7-6 with TRBJ1-6, with D unresolved. Germline V gene data show CDR1 as SGHVS and CDR2 as FNYEAQ. With 5 bases removed from V and 9 bases from J, the gap between germline ends came to 11 bases. CDR3 length: 13 amino acids. The DNA of the CDR3 is TGTGCCAGCAGCCCCCTGGGTGGTTCACCCCTCCACTTT. It is translated as CASSPLGGSPLHF.

The V and J genes are TRBV7-2 and TRBJ2-1, with D unresolved. Germline V gene lookup returns CDR1 SGHTA and CDR2 FQGNSA. This CDR3 has 11 amino acids. With 2 bases removed from V and 10 bases from J, the gap between germline ends came to 6 bases. The CDR3 protein is CASSLNWEQFF. CDR3 nucleotides: TGTGCCAGCAGCTTAAACTGGGAGCAGTTCTTC.